Following are 17 T cell receptor beta chains from one sample sequenced in a study of shared clonotypes between healthy human individuals. Selected positively for CCR7 and CD45RO-negative, naive CD8 cells excluded terminally differentiated effector memory CD45RA+ cells. Here immunoSEQ multiplex PCR was the method, and the copy in TCRdb shows in-frame clones only, minus some. The sample has just over 2,000,000 clones, about 95% seen once; the top ten hold approximately 1.2%. Sequencing was performed on naive CD8+ T cells sorted from blood. These receptors were collected from a man between 18 and 35 years old in good health.

The chain is built from TRBV7-9 and TRBJ2-3; 10 bases fit TRBD2. CDR3 length: 16 residues. With V trimmed by 5 bases and J by 7 bases, 12 bases remained unmatched. The germline CDR1 and CDR2 sequences are SEHNR and FQNEAQ (reference sequence). CDR3 sequence (DNA): TGTGCCAGCAGCCTCACGAGGCTAGCGGGAGAGAATACGCAGTATTTT. Translated: CASSLTRLAGENTQYF.

Remarks on this clone: The sample has other DNA sequences that encode this CDR3 too. CDR3 nucleotides: TGCGCCAGCAGCCAAGCCGCAGGCGCCTACGAGCAGTACTTC. Translating gives CASSQAAGAYEQYF. The genes are TRBV4-1 and TRBJ2-7; D unclear. Germline assignment: CDR1 MGHRA and CDR2 YSYEKL. This CDR3 is 14 amino acids long. Trimming removed 1 base from V and 2 bases from J, with 9 bases in between.

The J gene is TRBJ2-7, the V gene TRBV4-1; D might be TRBD1 or TRBD2, each matching 5 bases. The V end was cut by 3 bases, the J end by 3 bases, with 12 bases between. The CDR3 has 14 residues. Germline values: CDR1 MGHRA, CDR2 YSYEKL. The CDR3 here is CASSHGTAGYEQYF. DNA for the CDR3: TGCGCCAGCAGCCACGGGACGGCCGGCTACGAGCAGTACTTC.

The rearrangement joins TRBV5-1 to TRBJ2-2, with 9 bases identical to TRBD1. The ends lost 1 base at V and 2 bases at J; junction bases unmatched: 9. Germline V gene sequence: CDR1 SGHRS, CDR2 YFSETQ. The CDR3 sequence is 18 residues long. CDR3 bases: TGCGCCAGCAGCTTGCCCCAGACAGGGGGAGGTAACACCGGGGAGCTGTTTTTT. This translates into CASSLPQTGGGNTGELFF.

The chain couples TRBV11-2 to TRBJ2-7; 8 bases are shared with TRBD1. The CDR3 totals 15 residues. Germline V gene data show CDR1 as SGHAT and CDR2 as FQNNGV. Losses at the gene ends were 1 base for V and 7 bases for J; bases not matched to a gene: 9. In DNA form, the CDR3 reads TGTGCCAGCAGCTTAGGGACAGGGAGGTTTCGGGAGCAGTACTTC. Its translation: CASSLGTGRFREQYF.

The chain has TRBV2 and TRBJ2-7; the D call may be TRBD1 or TRBD2 (6 bases each). This CDR3 is 14 amino acids long. Germline assignment: CDR1 SNHLY and CDR2 FYNNEI. V was trimmed by 8 bases and J by 3 bases, leaving 17 bases between them. CDR3 residues: CASSDEGGLYEQYF. In DNA, the CDR3 is TGTGCCAGCTCTGATGAGGGGGGACTCTACGAGCAGTACTTC.

The count of this clone is one. The rearrangement links TRBV6-5 to TRBJ2-5; D assignment may be TRBD1 or TRBD2 (5 bases each). This CDR3 comprises 15 residues. CDR1 and CDR2 from the germline V gene are MNHEY and SVGAGI. Deletions cut 0 bases from V and 2 bases from J, with 10 bases between. CDR3 sequence: CASSYSAGAQETQYF. DNA of the CDR3: TGTGCCAGCAGTTACTCGGCCGGGGCTCAAGAGACCCAGTACTTC.

The V call is TRBV28, the J call TRBJ2-1; 12 bases line up with TRBD2. The CDR3 is 15 residues long. Germline CDR1 and CDR2: MDHEN and SYDVKM. With V trimmed by 4 bases and J by 10 bases, 8 bases remained unmatched. The CDR3 loop reads CASSSGLAGPIEQFF. CDR3 DNA: TGTGCCAGCAGTTCCGGACTAGCGGGGCCTATCGAGCAGTTCTTC.

The chain is built from TRBV5-8 and TRBJ2-7; the D gene is possibly TRBD2 (5 bases). This CDR3 spans 16 amino acids. Germline V gene data show CDR1 as SGHTS and CDR2 as YDEGEE. V was clipped by 4 bases and J by 5 bases, with 22 bases between them. The CDR3 sequence is CASSPEGGRRGDEQYF. CDR3 sequence (DNA): TGTGCCAGCAGCCCCGAGGGTGGCCGAAGAGGCGACGAGCAGTACTTC.

The J gene is TRBJ2-3, the V gene TRBV5-1, with 8 bases lining up with TRBD2. J was trimmed by 6 bases and V by 3 bases; bases with no gene match: 9. The CDR3 extends over 15 amino acids. Germline V gene data show CDR1 as SGHRS and CDR2 as YFSETQ. This CDR3 reads CASSSPAGVDDTQYF. The CDR3 coding sequence is TGCGCCAGCAGCTCTCCAGCGGGAGTGGATGATACGCAGTATTTT. The whole variable domain, remainder taken from reference TRBV5-1 and TRBJ2-3, is KAGVTQTPRYLIKTRGQQVTLSCSPISGHRSVSWYQQTPGQGLQFLFEYFSETQRNKGNFPGRFSGRQFSNSRSEMNVSTLELGDSALYLCASSSPAGVDDTQYFGPGTRLTVL.

This chain uses TRBV4-1 with TRBJ2-7; possibly TRBD1 for D (6 bases). Germline values: CDR1 MGHRA, CDR2 YSYEKL. The CDR3 loop spans 15 amino acids. Trimming took 0 bases from V and 3 from J, leaving 12 bases between them. CDR3 region: CASSQESGDFYEQYF. The CDR3 nucleotides are TGCGCCAGCAGCCAAGAGTCAGGGGATTTCTACGAGCAGTACTTC.

This clone was recorded once. CDR3: CASSLGGGLGYNEQFF. The CDR3 nucleotides read TGTGCCAGCAGCTTAGGAGGAGGGCTCGGATACAATGAGCAGTTCTTC. The chain joins TRBV11-3 to TRBJ2-1; possibly TRBD2 for D (6 bases). The germline V and J ends were trimmed by 1 base and 4 bases, with 14 bases remaining between them. The germline gives CDR1 SGHNT, CDR2 YENEEA. This CDR3 has 16 amino acids.

This chain connects TRBV7-2 to TRBJ1-1; D possibly corresponds to TRBD1 (5 bases). Trimming removed 6 bases from V and 3 bases from J, with 17 bases in between. This CDR3 has 15 residues. The V gene's germline CDR1 is SGHTA and CDR2 FQGNSA. Written as DNA, the CDR3 is TGTGCCAGCAGGGCCTCAAGGGGCGAATACACTGAAGCTTTCTTT. It translates to CASRASRGEYTEAFF.

J is TRBJ2-5 and V is TRBV7-9; D may be TRBD1 (6 bases). V dropped 1 base and J dropped 4 bases, with 10 bases sitting between them. Germline V CDR1 and CDR2: SEHNR, FQNEAQ (reference sequence). The CDR3 has 14 amino acids. The CDR3 DNA reads TGTGCCAGCAGCTTAGAGGACAGACGAGAGACCCAGTACTTC. Translation gives CASSLEDRRETQYF. The full variable domain, rest sourced from reference TRBV7-9 and TRBJ2-5, is DTGVSQNPRHKITKRGQNVTFRCDPISEHNRLYWYRQTLGQGPEFLTYFQNEAQLEKSRLLSDRFSAERPKGSFSTLEIQRTEQGDSAMYLCASSLEDRRETQYFGPGTRLLVL.

This sequence joins TRBV30 and TRBJ1-1; D ambiguous. CDR3 length equals 13 residues. V lost 2 bases to trimming and J lost 5 bases, with 12 bases between them. Germline values: CDR1 GTSNPN, CDR2 SVGIG (reference sequence). CDR3 DNA sequence: TGTGCCTGGAGTACAATTTCGGATACTGAAGCTTTCTTT. Protein sequence: CAWSTISDTEAFF. Variable domain in full (rest from reference TRBV30 and TRBJ1-1): SQTIHQWPATLVQPVGSPLSLECTVEGTSNPNLYWYRQAAGRGLQLLFYSVGIGQISSEVPQNLSASRPQDRQFILSSKKLLLSDSGFYLCAWSTISDTEAFFGQGTRLTVV.

The chain joins TRBV4-1 to TRBJ2-1; D call uncertain. The ends were cut back, 0 bases at V and 4 bases at J, with 4 bases in the middle. CDR1 and CDR2 from the germline V gene are MGHRA and YSYEKL. The CDR3 has 13 residues. In nucleotides, the CDR3 is TGCGCCAGCAGCCAAGATGAGTACAATGAGCAGTTCTTC. Amino acids: CASSQDEYNEQFF.

In regard to this clone: Other DNA sequences in this sample translate to the same CDR3. CDR3 region: CASSLGLAGSYNEQFF. The CDR3 nucleotides are TGCGCCAGCAGCTTGGGACTAGCGGGCTCCTACAATGAGCAGTTCTTC. The chain carries TRBV5-1 and TRBJ2-1; 10 bases fit TRBD2. Germline V lookup: CDR1 SGHRS, CDR2 YFSETQ. V lost 0 bases, J lost 0 bases, and 0 bases stayed unmatched. The CDR3 covers 16 residues.